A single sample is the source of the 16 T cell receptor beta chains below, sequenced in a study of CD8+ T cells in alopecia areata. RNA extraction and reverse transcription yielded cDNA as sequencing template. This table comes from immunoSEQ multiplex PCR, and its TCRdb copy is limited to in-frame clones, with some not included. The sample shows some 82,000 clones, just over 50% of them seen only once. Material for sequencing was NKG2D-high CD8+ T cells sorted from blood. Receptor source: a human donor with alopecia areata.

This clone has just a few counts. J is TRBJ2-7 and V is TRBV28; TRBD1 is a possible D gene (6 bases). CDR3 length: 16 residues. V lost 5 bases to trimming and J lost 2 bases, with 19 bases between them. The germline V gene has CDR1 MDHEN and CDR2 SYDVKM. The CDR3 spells CASSTKGHIIPYEQYF. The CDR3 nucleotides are TGTGCCAGCAGTACTAAGGGACACATAATTCCCTACGAGCAGTACTTC.

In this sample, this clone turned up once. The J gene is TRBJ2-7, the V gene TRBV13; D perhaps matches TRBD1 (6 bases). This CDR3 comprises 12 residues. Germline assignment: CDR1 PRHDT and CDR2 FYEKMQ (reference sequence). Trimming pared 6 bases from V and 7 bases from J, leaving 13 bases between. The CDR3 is CASRQGSWEQYF. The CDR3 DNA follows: TGTGCCAGCAGACAGGGAAGCTGGGAGCAGTACTTC.

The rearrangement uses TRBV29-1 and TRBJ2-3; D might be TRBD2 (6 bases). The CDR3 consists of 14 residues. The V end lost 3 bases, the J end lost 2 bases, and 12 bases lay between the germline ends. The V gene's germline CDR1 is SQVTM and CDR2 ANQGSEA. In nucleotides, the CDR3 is TGCAGCGTTGACTTCGCTAGCGCCACAGATACGCAGTATTTT. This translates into CSVDFASATDTQYF.

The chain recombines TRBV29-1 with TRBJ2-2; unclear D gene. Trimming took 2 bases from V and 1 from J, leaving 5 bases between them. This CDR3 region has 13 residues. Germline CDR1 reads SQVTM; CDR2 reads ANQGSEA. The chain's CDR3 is CSVEPENTGELFF. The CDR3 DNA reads TGCAGCGTTGAACCGGAGAACACCGGGGAGCTGTTTTTT.

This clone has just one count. This chain's CDR3 is CASSLEAETQYF. In DNA form, the CDR3 reads TGTGCCAGCAGCTTGGAGGCCGAGACCCAGTACTTC. The chain recombines TRBV5-4 with TRBJ2-5, with no clear D. There are 12 residues in the CDR3. Trimming pared 0 bases from V and 5 bases from J, leaving 5 bases between. Germline V gives CDR1 SGHNT, CDR2 YYREEE (reference sequence).

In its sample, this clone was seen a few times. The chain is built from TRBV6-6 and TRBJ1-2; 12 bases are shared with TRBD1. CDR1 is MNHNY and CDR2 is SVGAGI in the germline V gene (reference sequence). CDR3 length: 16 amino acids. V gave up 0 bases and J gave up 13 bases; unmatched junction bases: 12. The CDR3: CASSYSTVGTGGVCTF. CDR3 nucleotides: TGTGCCAGCAGTTACTCGACCGTGGGGACAGGGGGCGTGTGCACCTTC.

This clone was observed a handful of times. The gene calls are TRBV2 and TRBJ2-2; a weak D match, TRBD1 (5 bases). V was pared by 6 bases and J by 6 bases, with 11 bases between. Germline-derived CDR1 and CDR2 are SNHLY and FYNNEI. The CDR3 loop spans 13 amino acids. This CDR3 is CASRGLGPGELFF. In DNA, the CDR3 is TGTGCCAGCAGGGGGCTAGGGCCCGGGGAGCTGTTTTTT.

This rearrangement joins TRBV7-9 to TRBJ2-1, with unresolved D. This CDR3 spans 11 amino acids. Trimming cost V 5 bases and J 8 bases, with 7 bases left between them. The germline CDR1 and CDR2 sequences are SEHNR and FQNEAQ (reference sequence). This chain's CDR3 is CASSPGHEQFF. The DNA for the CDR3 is TGTGCCAGCAGCCCAGGCCATGAGCAGTTCTTC.

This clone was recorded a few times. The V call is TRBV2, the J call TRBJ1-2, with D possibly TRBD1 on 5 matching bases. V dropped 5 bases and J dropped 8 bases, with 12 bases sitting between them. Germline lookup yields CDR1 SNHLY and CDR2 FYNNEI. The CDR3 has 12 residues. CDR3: CASSRGLEGYTF. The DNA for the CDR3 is TGTGCCAGCAGTAGGGGTTTGGAGGGCTACACCTTC.

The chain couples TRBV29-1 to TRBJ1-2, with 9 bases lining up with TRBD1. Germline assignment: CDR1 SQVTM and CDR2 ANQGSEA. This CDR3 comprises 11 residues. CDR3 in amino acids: CNAGTGNGYTF. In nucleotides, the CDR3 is TGCAACGCTGGGACAGGGAATGGCTACACCTTC.

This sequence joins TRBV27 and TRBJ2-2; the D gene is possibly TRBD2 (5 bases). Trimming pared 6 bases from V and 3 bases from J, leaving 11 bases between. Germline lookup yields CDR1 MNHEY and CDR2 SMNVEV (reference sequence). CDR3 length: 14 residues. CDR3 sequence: CASSHSLDTGELFF. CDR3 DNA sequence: TGTGCCAGCAGCCACTCACTAGACACCGGGGAGCTGTTTTTT.

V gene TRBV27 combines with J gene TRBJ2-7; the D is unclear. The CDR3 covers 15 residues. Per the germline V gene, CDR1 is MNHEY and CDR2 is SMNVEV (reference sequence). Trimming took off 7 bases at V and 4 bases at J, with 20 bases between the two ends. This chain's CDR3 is CASTPTVEPRYEQYF. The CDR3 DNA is TGTGCCAGCACCCCGACTGTGGAGCCGCGATACGAGCAGTACTTC.

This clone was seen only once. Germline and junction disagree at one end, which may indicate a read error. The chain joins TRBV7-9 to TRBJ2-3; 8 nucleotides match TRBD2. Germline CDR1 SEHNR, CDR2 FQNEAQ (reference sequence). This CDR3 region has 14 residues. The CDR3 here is CASTPGGSGAPEHF. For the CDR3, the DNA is TGTGCCAGCACCCCGGGGGGTAGCGGGGCCCCCGAGCATTTT.

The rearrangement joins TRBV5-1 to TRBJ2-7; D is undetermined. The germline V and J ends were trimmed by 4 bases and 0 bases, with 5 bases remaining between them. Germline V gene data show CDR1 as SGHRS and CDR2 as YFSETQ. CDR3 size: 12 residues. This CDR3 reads CASSPTSYEQYF. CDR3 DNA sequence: TGCGCCAGCAGCCCTACCTCCTACGAGCAGTACTTC.

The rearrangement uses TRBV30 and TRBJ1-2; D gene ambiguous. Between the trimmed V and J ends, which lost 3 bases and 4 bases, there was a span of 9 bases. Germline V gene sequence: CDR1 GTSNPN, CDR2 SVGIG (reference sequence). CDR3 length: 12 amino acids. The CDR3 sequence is CAWRPTAYGYTF. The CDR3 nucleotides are TGTGCCTGGAGGCCTACAGCCTATGGCTACACCTTC.

The CDR3 DNA reads TGTGCCAGCAGTTTTCTGGGTTCTGATGATGAGCAGTTCTTC. It encodes CASSFLGSDDEQFF. The chain uses TRBV27 and TRBJ2-1; D uncertain. CDR1 MNHEY and CDR2 SMNVEV come from the germline V gene (reference sequence). Trimming stripped 3 bases from V and 8 bases from J, with 14 bases between. This CDR3 comprises 14 residues.